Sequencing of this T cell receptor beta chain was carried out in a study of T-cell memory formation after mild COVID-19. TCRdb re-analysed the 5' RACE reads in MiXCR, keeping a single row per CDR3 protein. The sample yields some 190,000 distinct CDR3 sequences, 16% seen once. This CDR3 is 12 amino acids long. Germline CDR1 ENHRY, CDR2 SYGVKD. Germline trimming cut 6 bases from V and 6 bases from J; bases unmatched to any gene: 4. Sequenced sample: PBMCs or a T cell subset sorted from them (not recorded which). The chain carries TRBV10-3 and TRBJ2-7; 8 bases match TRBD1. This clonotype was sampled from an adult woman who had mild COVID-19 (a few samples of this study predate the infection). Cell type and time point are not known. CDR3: CAISADRGEQYF. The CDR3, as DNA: TGTGCCATCAGCGCAGACAGGGGCGAGCAGTACTTC.